The T cell receptor beta chain under discussion was sequenced for a study of T cell responses to AZD1222 COVID-19 vaccine. Whole-study results and caveats: The reported proportion of spike-specific TCRs targeting unmutated variant regions was nearly half.

The repertoire was sequenced with immunoSEQ multiplex PCR; TCRdb's copy has only in-frame clones and lacks some. The data hold approximately 160,000 clones, with 90% observed a single time. The V end was cut by 4 bases, the J end by 2 bases, with 6 bases between. This CDR3 has 13 residues. CDR1 and CDR2 from the germline V gene are MNHEY and SMNVEV (reference sequence). Concerning this clone: What it binds is unknown.

The starting material was peripheral blood, obtained on day 0 of AZD1222 vaccination. This chain uses TRBV27 with TRBJ1-3; D is possibly TRBD1 (5 bases). This TCR derives from an adult in good health. CDR3: CASSSGTGNTIYF. The DNA of the CDR3 is TGTGCCAGCAGTTCAGGGACTGGAAACACCATATATTTT.